Included here is one TCR beta chain sequence, with context. Its antigen remains unknown. From germline, CDR1 is SGHTS and CDR2 YDEGEE. The CDR3 is 16 residues long. The V end was cut by 4 bases, the J end by 4 bases, with 17 bases between. The protocol was immunoSEQ multiplex PCR, while the TCRdb copy is restricted to in-frame clones and leaves out a portion. The sample has around 350,000 clones; about 91% are singletons. This entry comes from a study of Ad26.COV2.S vaccination and SARS-CoV-2 variants. Points from the study as a whole: Reported findings describe substantial breadth in spike-specific CD8+ and CD4+ T cell responses following vaccination. Total T cell responses, in the TCR breadth and depth analyses, may have been underestimated.

The TCR sequence derives from a human donor who had recovered from COVID-19. The chain uses TRBV5-8 and TRBJ2-2, with D possibly being TRBD2 (6 bases). The source material was peripheral blood, sampled after recovery from COVID-19. The CDR3 spells CASSPNPGLITGELFF. As DNA, the CDR3 is TGTGCCAGCAGCCCGAACCCGGGACTCATCACCGGGGAGCTGTTTTTT.